Presented here are 2 T cell receptor beta chains from one specimen sequenced in a study of T-cell reconstitution after alpha-beta-depleted transplantation in children. Unique molecular identifiers were used to barcode this TCRbeta library. TCRdb ran MiXCR on the PCR reads and lists one entry per CDR3 protein. The table includes approximately 290,000 distinct CDR3 sequences, more than 9% detected once. The starting material was peripheral blood, obtained 180 days after TCRalphabeta/CD19-depleted stem cell transplant. The source is a male patient aged 2 to 10 who had a stem cell transplant for chronic granulomatous disease, so the T cells may come from the graft donor.

This clonotype showed up many times. This chain links TRBV5-6 with TRBJ2-1; tentative D call: TRBD2 (6 bases). Germline V gene data show CDR1 as SGHDT and CDR2 as YYEEEE. Deletions cut 0 bases from V and 3 bases from J, with 16 bases between. This CDR3 contains 17 residues. The CDR3 nucleotides read TGTGCCAGCAGCTTGGTAGGCTGGCGGGATAACTACAATGAGCAGTTCTTC. Translating gives CASSLVGWRDNYNEQFF.

A word on this clonotype: A much larger clone differs from this one at a single base, so this may be a read error. The rearrangement joins TRBV29-1 to TRBJ2-5; D is tentatively TRBD1 or TRBD2 (7 bases each). The CDR3 covers 13 residues. Per germline, CDR1 SQVTM and CDR2 ANQGSEA. The CDR3 is CSVSLSGGETQCF. The CDR3 region has the DNA TGCAGCGTTTCCTTGTCAGGGGGGGAGACCCAGTGCTTC.